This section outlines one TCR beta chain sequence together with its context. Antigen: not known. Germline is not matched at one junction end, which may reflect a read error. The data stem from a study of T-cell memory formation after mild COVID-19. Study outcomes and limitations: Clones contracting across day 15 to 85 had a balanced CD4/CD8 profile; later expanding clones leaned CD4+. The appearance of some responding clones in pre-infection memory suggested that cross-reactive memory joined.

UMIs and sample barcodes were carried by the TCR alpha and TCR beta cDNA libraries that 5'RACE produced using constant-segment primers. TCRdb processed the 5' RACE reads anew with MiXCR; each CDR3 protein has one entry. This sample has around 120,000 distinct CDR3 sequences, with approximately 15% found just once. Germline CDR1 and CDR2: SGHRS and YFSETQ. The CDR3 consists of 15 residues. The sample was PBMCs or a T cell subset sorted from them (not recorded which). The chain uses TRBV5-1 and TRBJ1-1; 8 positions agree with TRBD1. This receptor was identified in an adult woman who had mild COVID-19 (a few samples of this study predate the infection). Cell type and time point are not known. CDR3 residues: CASSSWTGTNNEAFF. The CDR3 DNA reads TGCGCCAGCAGCTCTTGGACAGGGACGAACAATGAAGCTTTCTTT.